This T cell receptor (beta chain) was sequenced in a study of PD-1 blockade in classical Hodgkin lymphoma. Study background: Patients got intravenous nivolumab 3 mg/kg every 2 weeks.

Germline assignment: CDR1 LNHNV and CDR2 YYDKDF (reference sequence). The germline V and J ends were trimmed by 0 bases and 5 bases, with 17 bases remaining between them. The CDR3 is made up of 17 amino acids. Turning to this clone: Its antigen is not identified.

Assay used: immunoSEQ multiplex PCR; TCRdb lists only in-frame clones, some missing. Among 70,000 to 80,000 clones listed, roughly 91% were seen once. All patients relapsed after autologous stem cell transplantation, and brentuximab vedotin exposure varied. Study findings and constraints: It was CD4+ TCR diversity, not CD8+, that rose significantly by C4D1. Similar baseline diversity was found in complete responders and newly diagnosed patients. Before treatment, TCR diversity in newly diagnosed patients was reportedly lower than in healthy donors.

Material: peripheral blood mononuclear cells (PBMCs), obtained at baseline. The V gene is TRBV15, the J gene TRBJ2-1, with D uncertain. This TCR came from a human donor with classical Hodgkin lymphoma. The DNA of the CDR3 is TGTGCCACCAGCAGAGATCAACGGCCACAGTACAACAATGAGCAGTTCTTC. Protein product: CATSRDQRPQYNNEQFF.